One and the same sample provided the 17 T cell receptor beta chains below, sequenced in a study of cytomegalovirus exposure and HLA in healthy donors (dated by TCRdb to 2017 to 2019). The method was the immunoSEQ multiplex PCR assay. TCRdb's version of the immuneACCESS table is confined to in-frame rearrangements and falls short of the full clone set. An unresolved V gene accounts for under half of the shortfall where checked; the remainder is of unknown origin. The sample table contains about 280,000 clones; only one count was recorded for approximately 83% of them. The top ten hold 1% of the sample. Input material: PBMCs. These receptors originate from a woman younger than 30 in good health and CMV-seronegative.

V and J are TRBV30 and TRBJ2-3; 13 bases agree with TRBD2. Germline V gene sequence: CDR1 GTSNPN, CDR2 SVGIG (reference sequence). The junction had 9 bases not matched to a gene; V was cut back by 4 bases and J by 2 bases. CDR3 length: 17 residues. The DNA for the CDR3 is TGTGCCTGGACCCTTGGGACTAGCGGGGACCTCACAGATACGCAGTATTTT. Its protein is CAWTLGTSGDLTDTQYF.

CDR3 in DNA: TGTGCCAGCAGCACAGGGGGCATTAGCGTCTACGAGCAGTACTTC. This codes for CASSTGGISVYEQYF. The V call is TRBV5-4, the J call TRBJ2-7; 9 bases line up with TRBD1. Losses at the gene ends were 4 bases for V and 3 bases for J; bases not matched to a gene: 8. CDR1 and CDR2 from the germline V gene are SGHNT and YYREEE (reference sequence). The CDR3 covers 15 residues.

This chain links TRBV2 with TRBJ2-1; 7 bases are shared with TRBD2. Germline lookup yields CDR1 SNHLY and CDR2 FYNNEI. The CDR3 length is 14 residues. With V trimmed by 7 bases and J by 0 bases, 3 bases remained unmatched. This CDR3 is CASIREVSYNEQFF. In DNA form, the CDR3 reads TGTGCCAGCATCCGGGAGGTCTCCTACAATGAGCAGTTCTTC.

The V gene is TRBV13, the J gene TRBJ2-1; D may be TRBD2 (6 bases). Germline V CDR1 and CDR2: PRHDT, FYEKMQ (reference sequence). There are 14 residues in the CDR3. V gave up 2 bases and J gave up 3 bases, with 8 bases separating them. The CDR3 reads CASSLHGSYNEQFF. CDR3 DNA: TGTGCCAGCAGCTTACACGGGAGCTACAATGAGCAGTTCTTC.

The rearrangement uses TRBV9 and TRBJ1-5; no reliable D call. There are 14 residues in the CDR3. V lost 2 bases, J lost 3 bases, and 9 bases lay in between. Germline V gene sequence: CDR1 SGDLS, CDR2 YYNGEE. The CDR3 DNA reads TGTGCCAGCAGCGTCAGTTGGCACAATCAGCCCCAGCATTTT. Amino acids: CASSVSWHNQPQHF.

The chain uses TRBV11-1 and TRBJ2-3, with 10 bases aligning to TRBD1. Germline V lookup: CDR1 SGHAT, CDR2 FQDESV (reference sequence). The V segment lost 1 base and the J segment 5 bases; nucleotides outside the gene matches: 3. This CDR3 is 15 amino acids long. CDR3 loop: CASSLGQGAIDTQYF. For the CDR3, the DNA is TGTGCCAGCAGCTTAGGACAGGGGGCAATAGATACGCAGTATTTT.

The rearrangement links TRBV27 to TRBJ2-5; 14 nucleotides match TRBD2. The V and J ends lost 6 bases and 1 base, in that order; junction bases with no gene match: 1. This CDR3 region has 15 residues. Germline V gene data show CDR1 as MNHEY and CDR2 as SMNVEV (reference sequence). CDR3 region: CASRGLAGAQETQYF. The DNA for the CDR3 is TGTGCCAGCAGGGGACTAGCGGGGGCCCAAGAGACCCAGTACTTC.

This clone was counted a few times. The chain recombines TRBV5-1 with TRBJ1-5, with D possibly TRBD1 on 6 matching bases. The V gene lost 0 bases and the J gene lost 7 bases, with 11 bases spanning the gap. The CDR3 is 14 amino acids. Germline CDR1 SGHRS, CDR2 YFSETQ. Here the CDR3 DNA reads TGCGCCAGCAGCTTGGAACAGGGTGGACAGCCCCAGCATTTT. It is translated as CASSLEQGGQPQHF.

This chain connects TRBV20-1 to TRBJ1-3; the D is unclear. This CDR3 region has 11 residues. CDR1 DFQATT and CDR2 SNEGSKA come from the germline V gene (reference sequence). The ends were cut back, 3 bases at V and 4 bases at J, with 4 bases in the middle. The CDR3 region has the DNA TGCAGTGCTAGTCCAGGAAACACCATATATTTT. This gives the protein CSASPGNTIYF.

The J gene is TRBJ1-5, the V gene TRBV15, with 7 bases identical to TRBD1. In germline, CDR1 is LNHNV, CDR2 YYDKDF (reference sequence). The J segment lost 6 bases and the V segment lost 3 bases, leaving 11 bases of the junction unmatched. The CDR3 extends over 16 amino acids. CDR3 nucleotide sequence: TGTGCCACCAGCAGGGATCGACAGGGTGGAGGTCAGCCCCAGCATTTT. This gives the protein CATSRDRQGGGQPQHF.

This clone was detected only a few times. The rearrangement joins TRBV19 to TRBJ1-2, with TRBD1 matching 10 bases. There are 14 residues in the CDR3. Germline CDR1 is LNHDA and CDR2 is SQIVND (reference sequence). The J segment lost 2 bases and the V segment lost 6 bases, leaving 3 bases of the junction unmatched. The CDR3 DNA is TGTGCCAGTAGGTGGGGACAGGGGAACTATGGCTACACCTTC. It yields the protein CASRWGQGNYGYTF.

This clone is a singleton in its sample. This chain connects TRBV5-1 to TRBJ2-1, with 7 nucleotides matching TRBD2. From germline, CDR1 is SGHRS and CDR2 YFSETQ. V gave up 6 bases and J gave up 2 bases; unmatched junction bases: 2. CDR3 size: 13 residues. CDR3 DNA sequence: TGCGCCAGCACTAGCGGTGCCTACAATGAGCAGTTCTTC. Translating it yields CASTSGAYNEQFF.

The J gene is TRBJ1-1, the V gene TRBV5-1, with 8 bases identical to TRBD1. This CDR3 spans 14 amino acids. V shed 4 bases, J shed 0 bases, and the junction held 2 bases outside the gene matches. Germline V CDR1 and CDR2: SGHRS, YFSETQ. CDR3 loop: CASSQQGVNTEAFF. CDR3 sequence (DNA): TGCGCCAGCAGCCAACAGGGGGTGAACACTGAAGCTTTCTTT.

The chain couples TRBV5-1 to TRBJ2-3; 9 nucleotides match TRBD2. V shed 4 bases, J shed 3 bases, and the junction held 9 bases outside the gene matches. The CDR3 runs 16 residues. Germline V gives CDR1 SGHRS, CDR2 YFSETQ. CDR3 in DNA: TGCGCCAGCAGCCTCCGGACTAGCGTCGGGACAGATACGCAGTATTTT. Amino acid sequence: CASSLRTSVGTDTQYF. Variable domain in full (rest from reference TRBV5-1 and TRBJ2-3): KAGVTQTPRYLIKTRGQQVTLSCSPISGHRSVSWYQQTPGQGLQFLFEYFSETQRNKGNFPGRFSGRQFSNSRSEMNVSTLELGDSALYLCASSLRTSVGTDTQYFGPGTRLTVL.

The V call is TRBV10-3, the J call TRBJ1-1; a weak D match, TRBD1 (5 bases). The V gene lost 7 bases and the J gene lost 5 bases, with 20 bases spanning the gap. CDR1 is ENHRY, CDR2 SYGVKD, per germline. The CDR3 consists of 15 residues. This chain's CDR3 is CAIKFRQTEWTEAFF. DNA of the CDR3: TGTGCCATCAAGTTCAGACAGACGGAATGGACTGAAGCTTTCTTT.

This clone was counted a single time. The rearrangement links TRBV11-3 to TRBJ2-2; the match to TRBD2 covers 7 bases. This CDR3 has 15 amino acids. Germline V CDR1 and CDR2: SGHNT, YENEEA. The ends lost 3 bases at V and 3 bases at J; junction bases unmatched: 4. The CDR3 sequence: CASSLVTSYTGELFF. CDR3 DNA: TGTGCCAGCAGCTTGGTGACTAGCTACACCGGGGAGCTGTTTTTT. Filled out from reference TRBV11-3 and TRBJ2-2, the complete variable domain reads EAGVVQSPRYKIIEKKQPVAFWCNPISGHNTLYWYLQNLGQGPELLIRYENEEAVDDSQLPKDRFSAERLKGVDSTLKIQPAELGDSAVYLCASSLVTSYTGELFFGEGSRLTVL.

The gene calls are TRBV11-3 and TRBJ2-7; D is perhaps TRBD2 (7 bases). This CDR3 is 16 amino acids long. CDR1 SGHNT and CDR2 YENEEA come from the germline V gene. V shed 5 bases and J shed 0 bases, with 17 bases lying between them. As DNA, the CDR3 is TGTGCCAGCAGCCTGGAAGGGGGGGGAAGCTCCTACGAGCAGTACTTC. This translates into CASSLEGGGSSYEQYF.